Presented here are 23 T cell receptor beta chains from one specimen sequenced in a study of T-cell memory formation after mild COVID-19. TCRdb recomputed calls from the 5' RACE reads with MiXCR, one row per CDR3 protein. The table has about 180,000 distinct CDR3 sequences, around 16% seen once. What was sequenced was PBMCs or a T cell subset sorted from them (not recorded which). These receptor sequences come from an adult woman who had mild COVID-19 (a few samples of this study predate the infection). Cell type and time point are not known.

A few counts support this clonotype. The chain combines TRBV20-1 with TRBJ2-1; 9 bases fit TRBD2. V lost 6 bases and J lost 4; bases outside the gene matches: 13. The CDR3 consists of 16 residues. The germline V gene has CDR1 DFQATT and CDR2 SNEGSKA (reference sequence). In nucleotides, the CDR3 is TGCAGTGCCCCCCCCGTCGGAGCGGGAGGTTACAATGAGCAGTTCTTC. Translating it yields CSAPPVGAGGYNEQFF.

This clonotype was seen more than once but under ten times. The V and J genes are TRBV20-1 and TRBJ1-1; 7 bases match TRBD1. V was clipped by 5 bases and J by 2 bases; unmatched bases: 14. The CDR3 totals 16 residues. CDR1 DFQATT and CDR2 SNEGSKA come from the germline V gene (reference sequence). CDR3 DNA: TGCAGTGCTGACCCCAGACAGGGTCGATCCAACACTGAAGCTTTCTTT. Its protein is CSADPRQGRSNTEAFF.

J is TRBJ2-6 and V is TRBV9; 9 nucleotides align to TRBD1. The CDR3 covers 17 residues. V gave up 3 bases and J gave up 1 base; unmatched junction bases: 5. The V gene's germline CDR1 is SGDLS and CDR2 YYNGEE. The CDR3 bases are TGTGCCAGCAGCGGCGGACAGGGGAATTCTGGGGCCAACGTCCTGACTTTC. The encoded protein is CASSGGQGNSGANVLTF.

This clonotype was seen repeatedly, ten times or more. CDR3 bases: TGCAGTGCTCTAATCCAGCGGGGCACAGATACGCAGTATTTT. Amino acid sequence: CSALIQRGTDTQYF. The chain links TRBV20-1 to TRBJ2-3; D perhaps matches TRBD2 (6 bases). The CDR3 contains 14 residues. Germline lookup yields CDR1 DFQATT and CDR2 SNEGSKA (reference sequence). Trimming shortened V by 5 bases and J by 1 base, and 13 bases separated the two germline ends.

The chain employs TRBV2 and TRBJ2-3; tentative D call: TRBD2 (6 bases). Trimming took 7 bases from V and 2 from J, leaving 13 bases between them. Germline lookup yields CDR1 SNHLY and CDR2 FYNNEI. This CDR3 region has 14 residues. In nucleotides, the CDR3 is TGTGCCAGCATCACGGGACTTTCCACAGATACGCAGTATTTT. It codes for CASITGLSTDTQYF.

This chain joins TRBV11-2 and TRBJ2-2, with 9 bases matching TRBD2. The trim removed 0 bases at V and 5 bases at J, leaving 7 bases unmatched. Germline values: CDR1 SGHAT, CDR2 FQNNGV. This CDR3 has 17 amino acids. The CDR3 sequence is CASSLELAGTRTGELFF. For the CDR3, the DNA is TGTGCCAGCAGCTTAGAACTAGCGGGCACACGGACCGGGGAGCTGTTTTTT.

V usage is TRBV4-3 and J usage is TRBJ1-1; 10 bases map to TRBD1. The CDR3 sequence is 16 residues long. From germline, CDR1 is LGHNA and CDR2 YSLEER. Unmatched junction bases numbered 6, after V lost 0 bases and J lost 5 bases. DNA of the CDR3: TGCGCCAGCAGCCAAGATCTCCGGGACAGGGGTACTGAAGCTTTCTTT. Its protein is CASSQDLRDRGTEAFF.

This clonotype was seen a few times. V is TRBV5-1 and J is TRBJ1-1; D not certain. Germline values: CDR1 SGHRS, CDR2 YFSETQ. There are 15 residues in the CDR3. V lost 0 bases and J 0 bases, leaving 9 bases between the germline ends. This CDR3 reads CASSLVPELNTEAFF. The CDR3 DNA is TGCGCCAGCAGCTTGGTTCCAGAGTTGAACACTGAAGCTTTCTTT.

J is TRBJ2-1 and V is TRBV10-3, with D uncertain. V lost 0 bases to trimming and J lost 9 bases, with 6 bases between them. This CDR3 contains 12 residues. Germline CDR1 and CDR2: ENHRY and SYGVKD. The CDR3 DNA reads TGTGCCATCAGTGAGTCTATAGTTGAGCAGTTCTTC. It specifies CAISESIVEQFF.

The chain carries TRBV5-1 and TRBJ2-1, with no clear D. Germline values: CDR1 SGHRS, CDR2 YFSETQ. The CDR3 consists of 16 residues. Trimming shortened V by 0 bases and J by 0 bases, and 10 bases separated the two germline ends. The CDR3 is CASSLGKVSSYNEQFF. The CDR3 nucleotides read TGCGCCAGCAGCTTGGGAAAGGTGAGCTCCTACAATGAGCAGTTCTTC.

The DNA of the CDR3 is TGTGCCAGCAGTCTCCGGGACACGCGACTCTACGAGCAGTACTTC. Its translation: CASSLRDTRLYEQYF. The chain carries TRBV7-9 and TRBJ2-7; D may be TRBD1 (6 bases). The CDR3 sequence is 15 residues long. V was clipped by 6 bases and J by 3 bases, with 18 bases between them. Germline CDR1 is SEHNR and CDR2 is FQNEAQ (reference sequence).

J is TRBJ2-5 and V is TRBV5-1, with D maybe TRBD2 (5 bases). The CDR3 spans 14 residues. Trimming left V 0 bases short and J 4 bases short, with 10 bases between. CDR1 and CDR2 (germline): SGHRS, YFSETQ. The CDR3 sequence is CASSLVSSLETQYF. CDR3 in DNA: TGCGCCAGCAGCTTGGTTTCTAGCCTAGAGACCCAGTACTTC.

The chain is built from TRBV5-1 and TRBJ2-7; 8 bases are a match to TRBD1. J lost 5 bases, V lost 4 bases, and 8 bases had no gene match. Germline assignment: CDR1 SGHRS and CDR2 YFSETQ. There are 14 residues in the CDR3. For the CDR3, the DNA is TGCGCCAGCAGCCTCGACAGGGGAAATAACGAGCAGTACTTC. It translates to CASSLDRGNNEQYF.

V gene TRBV3-1 combines with J gene TRBJ2-5; perhaps D is TRBD1 or TRBD2 (5 bases each). The CDR3 is 15 amino acids. Germline V gives CDR1 LGHDT, CDR2 YNNKEL (reference sequence). Trimming removed 1 base from V and 7 bases from J, with 16 bases in between. For the CDR3, the DNA is TGTGCCAGCAGCCAAGGGACGGGGCCCCGAGGGACCCAGTACTTC. It yields the protein CASSQGTGPRGTQYF.

The chain uses TRBV9 and TRBJ2-3; 8 bases are a match to TRBD2. This CDR3 has 16 residues. From germline, CDR1 is SGDLS and CDR2 YYNGEE. With V trimmed by 2 bases and J by 1 base, 6 bases remained unmatched. The CDR3 bases are TGTGCCAGCAGCGTCCGGGGGGGCCGGGGCACAGATACGCAGTATTTT. Residues: CASSVRGGRGTDTQYF.

This chain links TRBV20-1 with TRBJ1-5; D is possibly TRBD1 (6 bases). V was trimmed by 5 bases and J by 12 bases, leaving 20 bases between them. The CDR3 loop spans 13 amino acids. Germline lookup yields CDR1 DFQATT and CDR2 SNEGSKA (reference sequence). The CDR3 loop is CSAFDRRSGHQHF. The DNA for the CDR3 is TGCAGTGCTTTCGACAGGCGCTCGGGGCACCAGCATTTT.

This chain uses TRBV24-1 with TRBJ2-1; 12 bases line up with TRBD2. Germline CDR1 and CDR2: KGHDR and SFDVKD. V was clipped by 9 bases and J by 4 bases; unmatched bases: 15. This CDR3 comprises 18 residues. The CDR3 here is CATWVWLAGGVFYNEQFF. CDR3 in DNA: TGTGCCACCTGGGTTTGGCTAGCGGGAGGGGTATTTTACAATGAGCAGTTCTTC.

The genes are TRBV4-1 and TRBJ2-2, with D maybe TRBD1 (6 bases). The CDR3 covers 14 residues. Trimming took 8 bases from V and 8 from J, leaving 18 bases between them. In germline, CDR1 is MGHRA, CDR2 YSYEKL. Written as DNA, the CDR3 is TGCGCCAGCGGGTCCGGGACAAGTCTAGGGGAGCTGTTTTTT. Amino acids: CASGSGTSLGELFF.

The V gene is TRBV4-1, the J gene TRBJ1-6, with 8 bases lining up with TRBD1. After removal of 0 bases from V and 8 bases from J, the junction contained 6 bases not matched to a gene. Germline loops: CDR1 MGHRA, CDR2 YSYEKL. This CDR3 is built from 16 residues. For the CDR3, the DNA is TGCGCCAGCAGCCAAGATAGGACAGGGAGGGATTCACCCCTCCACTTT. This translates into CASSQDRTGRDSPLHF.

This clonotype was seen a few times. The chain recombines TRBV4-3 with TRBJ1-1, with D perhaps TRBD1 (6 bases). The length of the CDR3 is 15 residues. The ends were cut back, 3 bases at V and 2 bases at J, with 13 bases in the middle. Germline CDR1 and CDR2: LGHNA and YSLEER. The CDR3 protein is CASSHGTTGNTEAFF. In DNA form, the CDR3 reads TGCGCCAGCAGCCACGGGACGACAGGAAACACTGAAGCTTTCTTT.

V is TRBV10-3 and J is TRBJ2-5; 8 positions match TRBD1. This CDR3 has 14 residues. Germline CDR1 is ENHRY and CDR2 is SYGVKD. V shed 3 bases, J shed 4 bases, and the junction held 4 bases outside the gene matches. In DNA form, the CDR3 reads TGTGCCATCAGTGATGGACAGGGTCGAGAGACCCAGTACTTC. Translation gives CAISDGQGRETQYF.

This clonotype turned up a few times. The chain couples TRBV20-1 to TRBJ2-7; TRBD1 matches at 8 bases. The germline gives CDR1 DFQATT, CDR2 SNEGSKA (reference sequence). V dropped 1 base and J dropped 5; count of bases not matched to a gene: 7. CDR3 length equals 14 residues. CDR3 DNA: TGCAGTGCTAGAGGTGGTCAGGGGGCTCACGAGCAGTACTTC. It yields the protein CSARGGQGAHEQYF.

The J gene is TRBJ2-2, the V gene TRBV5-1, with D possibly being TRBD1 (5 bases). CDR1 and CDR2 (germline): SGHRS, YFSETQ. The CDR3 loop spans 16 amino acids. Trimming removed 1 base from V and 1 base from J, with 11 bases in between. In nucleotides, the CDR3 is TGCGCCAGCAGCTTGACGGCAGGGTTGAACACCGGGGAGCTGTTTTTT. Translated, it gives CASSLTAGLNTGELFF. The complete variable domain, with remaining parts taken from reference TRBV5-1 and TRBJ2-2, reads KAGVTQTPRYLIKTRGQQVTLSCSPISGHRSVSWYQQTPGQGLQFLFEYFSETQRNKGNFPGRFSGRQFSNSRSEMNVSTLELGDSALYLCASSLTAGLNTGELFFGEGSRLTVL.